This T cell receptor beta chain came from a study of CD8+ T cells in alopecia areata. Across the whole study: Administration of oral tofacitinib to treated patients was at 5 to 10 mg twice daily. Treatment with tofacitinib (6 to 18 months) was followed by 6 months off drug.

Following extraction, RNA underwent reverse transcription to cDNA, which served as the sequencing template. Profiling relied on immunoSEQ multiplex PCR, and the TCRdb table lists in-frame clones only, not all of them. Of some 99,000 clones in the sample, roughly 47% were seen once. This clone was seen only a few times. Both peripheral blood and punch biopsies of lesional scalp skin were obtained from patients who had alopecia areata. The sequence came from a human donor with alopecia areata. The sample taken for sequencing was CD4+ T cells sorted from blood.

CDR3 nucleotide sequence: TGTGCCAGCATGGTTGAGACCCAGTACTTC. Encoded protein: CASMVETQYF. The V and J genes are TRBV2 and TRBJ2-5; D is unresolved. The CDR3 is 10 amino acids. V lost 7 bases, J lost 5 bases, and 5 bases lay in between. Germline V lookup: CDR1 SNHLY, CDR2 FYNNEI.